The 17 T cell receptor beta chains below come from one sample, sequenced in a study of a mutant IDH1 vaccine in newly diagnosed glioma. Method: immunoSEQ multiplex PCR; TCRdb's copy keeps in-frame clones and lacks some. The profile shows under 40,000 clones, around 80% of them singletons. The time point here: week 35, safety follow-up. Every vaccine dose comprised 300 ug of mutant IDH1 20-mer peptide plus topical imiquimod. The antigens of these receptors remain unknown. Sequencing used PBMCs, obtained from a glioma patient whose treatment included an IDH1 peptide vaccine. The receptors come from a man in his forties or fifties with glioma. Some clones in this sample may be carry-over from other donors' samples.

The J gene is TRBJ2-3, the V gene TRBV19; D is possibly TRBD2 (7 bases). Germline lookup yields CDR1 LNHDA and CDR2 SQIVND (reference sequence). Trimming left V 0 bases short and J 3 bases short, with 25 bases between. CDR3 size: 20 residues. CDR3 protein: CASSIDRLAPGLRGTDTQYF. In nucleotides, the CDR3 is TGTGCCAGTAGTATAGATCGGCTCGCCCCGGGACTAAGGGGGACAGATACGCAGTATTTT. The full variable domain, in which reference TRBV19 and TRBJ2-3 provide the parts outside the CDR3, is DGGITQSPKYLFRKEGQNVTLSCEQNLNHDAMYWYRQDPGQGLRLIYYSQIVNDFQKGDIAEGYSVSREKKESFPLTVTSAQKNPTAFYLCASSIDRLAPGLRGTDTQYFGPGTRLTVL.

The V and J genes are TRBV19 and TRBJ1-5; D may be TRBD1 (5 bases). Germline V gene lookup returns CDR1 LNHDA and CDR2 SQIVND (reference sequence). This CDR3 region has 16 residues. With 3 bases removed from V and 1 base from J, the gap between germline ends came to 13 bases. The CDR3 spells CASSIFQGMSNQPQHF. CDR3 DNA sequence: TGTGCCAGTAGTATTTTTCAGGGCATGAGCAATCAGCCCCAGCATTTT. The variable domain in full, with the rest retrieved from reference TRBV19 and TRBJ1-5, is DGGITQSPKYLFRKEGQNVTLSCEQNLNHDAMYWYRQDPGQGLRLIYYSQIVNDFQKGDIAEGYSVSREKKESFPLTVTSAQKNPTAFYLCASSIFQGMSNQPQHFGDGTRLSIL.

This chain links TRBV19 with TRBJ1-1; possible D gene TRBD1, 6 bases. The CDR3 is made up of 14 amino acids. Trimming shortened V by 6 bases and J by 2 bases, and 13 bases separated the two germline ends. Germline CDR1 reads LNHDA; CDR2 reads SQIVND (reference sequence). The CDR3 protein is CASRGYRDNTEAFF. The DNA of the CDR3 is TGTGCCAGTAGGGGATACAGGGACAACACTGAAGCTTTCTTT.

This chain connects TRBV5-8 to TRBJ2-6; unclear D gene. This CDR3 has 17 residues. Germline V gene sequence: CDR1 SGHTS, CDR2 YDEGEE. Deletions cut 1 base from V and 4 bases from J, with 15 bases between. The CDR3 sequence: CASSLHVRSSGANVLTF. CDR3 nucleotides: TGTGCCAGCAGCTTGCACGTTCGAAGTTCCGGGGCCAACGTCCTGACTTTC.

This chain connects TRBV30 to TRBJ1-6; no definite D call. The germline CDR1 and CDR2 sequences are GTSNPN and SVGIG (reference sequence). This CDR3 has 12 residues. V dropped 3 bases and J dropped 14 bases, with 14 bases sitting between them. The CDR3 is CAWRLYSGSLHF. The CDR3 DNA sequence: TGTGCCTGGAGACTGTACTCGGGGTCCCTCCACTTT.

The chain has TRBV5-1 and TRBJ1-1, with D unclear. CDR1 SGHRS and CDR2 YFSETQ come from the germline V gene. Between the trimmed V and J ends, which lost 0 bases and 7 bases, there was a span of 10 bases. The CDR3 runs to 13 residues. The chain's CDR3 is CASSLASEHEAFF. As DNA, the CDR3 is TGCGCCAGCAGCTTGGCTTCAGAGCATGAAGCTTTCTTT.

The chain carries TRBV27 and TRBJ2-2; 8 bases are a match to TRBD2. Germline V lookup: CDR1 MNHEY, CDR2 SMNVEV (reference sequence). V was pared by 7 bases and J by 6 bases, with 10 bases of the junction left unmatched. The CDR3 runs to 15 residues. CDR3 sequence reads: CASTQGTSPSGELFF. In DNA form, the CDR3 reads TGTGCCAGCACCCAAGGGACTAGTCCTTCCGGGGAGCTGTTTTTT.

The chain combines TRBV7-8 with TRBJ2-7; 7 nucleotides line up with TRBD1. The length of the CDR3 is 15 residues. The ends lost 3 bases at V and 3 bases at J; junction bases unmatched: 8. Per the germline V gene, CDR1 is SGHVS and CDR2 is FQNEAQ. This CDR3 reads CASSFLQRDSYEQYF. In DNA, the CDR3 is TGTGCCAGCAGCTTCCTACAGAGGGACAGCTACGAGCAGTACTTC.

The rearrangement links TRBV4-1 to TRBJ1-1; tentatively, D is TRBD1 (5 bases). Per germline, CDR1 MGHRA and CDR2 YSYEKL. This CDR3 spans 15 amino acids. V dropped 1 base and J dropped 1 base, with 10 bases sitting between them. CDR3 in DNA: TGCGCCAGCAGCCAAGGCCCCGACAGGAACACTGAAGCTTTCTTT. Amino acids: CASSQGPDRNTEAFF.

J is TRBJ2-3 and V is TRBV5-5; TRBD2 agrees at 12 bases. The CDR3 is 14 residues long. V shed 0 bases and J 9 bases; nucleotides not matched to a gene: 2. Germline V gives CDR1 SGHKS, CDR2 YYEKEE (reference sequence). The CDR3 sequence is CASSLVTSGGTQYF. The CDR3 nucleotides are TGTGCCAGCAGCTTGGTTACTAGCGGGGGGACGCAGTATTTT.

This clone was recorded only once. As DNA, the CDR3 is TGTGCCAGCAGCCCGACCGGGACGGTGAACTATGGCTACACCTTC. It specifies CASSPTGTVNYGYTF. This chain uses TRBV5-6 with TRBJ1-2; tentative D call: TRBD1 (5 bases). Trimming took off 4 bases at V and 2 bases at J, with 15 bases between the two ends. There are 15 residues in the CDR3. CDR1 is SGHDT, CDR2 YYEEEE, per germline.

The chain combines TRBV19 with TRBJ1-1; D not resolved. Germline loops: CDR1 LNHDA, CDR2 SQIVND (reference sequence). This CDR3 is 12 amino acids long. The V gene lost 5 bases and the J gene lost 8 bases, with 12 bases spanning the gap. In DNA, the CDR3 is TGTGCCAGTAGTGTTCCGGGAAGAGAAGCTTTCTTT. This encodes CASSVPGREAFF. Combining the CDR3 with reference TRBV19 and TRBJ1-1 gives the whole variable domain DGGITQSPKYLFRKEGQNVTLSCEQNLNHDAMYWYRQDPGQGLRLIYYSQIVNDFQKGDIAEGYSVSREKKESFPLTVTSAQKNPTAFYLCASSVPGREAFFGQGTRLTVV.

This clone was picked up one time. The DNA of the CDR3 is TGCGCCAGCAGCCAGGCGGACAACTACGAGCAGTACTTC. It is translated as CASSQADNYEQYF. The V call is TRBV4-1, the J call TRBJ2-7; TRBD1 might be the D (5 bases). The CDR3 has 13 amino acids. CDR1 and CDR2 from the germline V gene are MGHRA and YSYEKL. Trimming stripped 3 bases from V and 3 bases from J, with 9 bases between.

The V gene is TRBV28, the J gene TRBJ1-1; D is possibly TRBD1 (6 bases). Looked up from germline, CDR1 is MDHEN and CDR2 is SYDVKM. V lost 5 bases and J lost 1, with 8 bases in between. The CDR3 is 13 residues long. The CDR3 DNA sequence: TGTGCCAGCAGTACGACAGGGAACACTGAAGCTTTCTTT. It translates to CASSTTGNTEAFF.

V and J are TRBV2 and TRBJ2-4, with 8 bases matching TRBD1. J gave up 6 bases and V 5 bases, and 15 bases lay outside the gene matches. Germline loops: CDR1 SNHLY, CDR2 FYNNEI. The CDR3 is 17 residues long. CDR3 sequence: CASSPHSRQGRRNIQYF. For the CDR3, the DNA is TGTGCCAGCAGTCCCCACTCCCGACAGGGGCGGCGAAACATTCAGTACTTC.

J is TRBJ1-1 and V is TRBV2, with 7 bases lining up with TRBD1. The CDR3 extends over 14 amino acids. The J segment lost 0 bases and the V segment lost 4 bases, leaving 2 bases of the junction unmatched. The germline V gene encodes CDR1 SNHLY and CDR2 FYNNEI. CDR3: CASSVGQMNTEAFF. The CDR3 DNA follows: TGTGCCAGCAGTGTGGGACAGATGAACACTGAAGCTTTCTTT.

The CDR3 DNA reads as TGTGCCAGCAGCCCCCAAGGCAGCGATCAGCCCCAGCATTTT. Translating gives CASSPQGSDQPQHF. The chain is built from TRBV5-4 and TRBJ1-5, with no clear D. CDR3 size: 14 residues. From germline, CDR1 is SGHNT and CDR2 YYREEE (reference sequence). V lost 4 bases and J lost 5, with 13 bases in between.